A selection of T cell receptor beta chains follows, all from one sample in a study of blood T cell repertoires in COVID-19. Generated by immunoSEQ multiplex PCR, the TCRdb table keeps only in-frame clones and is missing some. The table shows about 160,000 clones, with roughly four fifths occurring only once. The material sequenced was peripheral blood. These receptors were taken from a woman older than 75 with acute or convalescent COVID-19. CDR3s include the opening cysteine and the closing phenylalanine or tryptophan. The D gene is left open where the match is weak. The size of a clone is reported for some rows only, either as once, few or many, or as a class for expanded clones.

D: TRBD1
J: TRBJ2-3
size: once
length: 16
V: TRBV7-2
CDR3: CASSHGTGGVADTQYF
DNA: TGTGCCAGCAGCCACGGGACAGGGGGGGTCGCAGATACGCAGTATTTT

D: -
J: TRBJ1-1
size: once
length: 12
V: TRBV11-2
CDR3: CASSPFIGPAFF
DNA: TGTGCCAGCAGCCCATTTATTGGGCCAGCTTTCTTT

D: -
J: TRBJ1-4
size: -
length: 16
V: TRBV18
CDR3: CASSPFSAREYEKLFF
DNA: TGTGCCAGCTCACCATTCAGCGCGAGAGAATATGAAAAACTGTTTTTT

D: -
J: TRBJ2-1
size: -
length: 15
V: TRBV6-5
CDR3: CASSPAGNPINEQFF
DNA: TGTGCCAGCAGTCCCGCCGGGAACCCAATTAATGAGCAGTTCTTC

D: -
J: TRBJ2-1
size: -
length: 16
V: TRBV29-1
CDR3: CSVEEGGGESYNEQFF
DNA: TGCAGCGTTGAAGAAGGAGGGGGCGAATCCTACAATGAGCAGTTCTTC

D: -
J: TRBJ1-2
size: -
length: 14
V: TRBV25-1
CDR3: CASSESGLFYGYTF
DNA: TGTGCCAGCAGTGAATCCGGACTTTTCTATGGCTACACCTTC

D: TRBD1
J: TRBJ1-2
size: -
length: 13
V: TRBV6-1
CDR3: CASSEGTGLGYTF
DNA: TGTGCCAGCAGTGAAGGGACAGGGTTAGGCTACACCTTC

D: TRBD2
J: TRBJ2-2
size: -
length: 14
V: TRBV5-5
CDR3: CASSLAGEGGELFF
DNA: TGTGCCAGCAGCTTGGCCGGGGAGGGCGGGGAGCTGTTTTTT

D: -
J: TRBJ1-1
size: -
length: 12
V: TRBV9
CDR3: CASSVTGQEAFF
DNA: TGTGCCAGCAGCGTCACTGGACAGGAAGCTTTCTTT

D: -
J: TRBJ2-1
size: -
length: 11
V: TRBV6-5
CDR3: CASITGFEQFF
DNA: TGTGCCAGCATTACAGGGTTTGAGCAGTTCTTC

D: -
J: TRBJ1-1
size: -
length: 13
V: TRBV30
CDR3: CAWNGQLNTEAFF
DNA: TGTGCCTGGAACGGACAGTTGAACACTGAAGCTTTCTTT

D: -
J: TRBJ2-2
size: few
length: 11
V: TRBV7-9
CDR3: CASQGTGELFF
DNA: TGTGCCAGCCAGGGCACCGGGGAGCTGTTTTTT

D: -
J: TRBJ1-1
size: once
length: 11
V: TRBV10-3
CDR3: CAISQGPEAFF
DNA: TGTGCCATCAGTCAGGGGCCTGAAGCTTTCTTT

D: -
J: TRBJ1-1
size: -
length: 13
V: TRBV30
CDR3: CAWEEGTGTEAFF
DNA: TGTGCCTGGGAGGAGGGAACCGGCACTGAAGCTTTCTTT

D: TRBD2
J: TRBJ2-7
size: -
length: 15
V: TRBV7-2
CDR3: CASSISSGGSYEQYF
DNA: TGTGCCAGCAGCATTTCTAGCGGAGGGTCCTACGAGCAGTACTTC

D: TRBD2
J: TRBJ2-3
size: -
length: 15
V: TRBV19
CDR3: CASSRLAGAKDTQYF
DNA: TGTGCCAGTAGCCGACTAGCGGGAGCGAAAGATACGCAGTATTTT

D: -
J: TRBJ2-2
size: -
length: 15
V: TRBV5-1
CDR3: CASSPPAGYTGELFF
DNA: TGCGCCAGCAGCCCTCCGGCGGGATACACCGGGGAGCTGTTTTTT

D: TRBD1
J: TRBJ1-4
size: -
length: 13
V: TRBV2
CDR3: CASSPGQGAKLFF
DNA: TGTGCCAGCAGCCCGGGACAGGGTGCAAAACTGTTTTTT

D: -
J: TRBJ2-1
size: few
length: 16
V: TRBV25-1
CDR3: CASSDNGRGSYNEQFF
DNA: TGTGCCAGCAGTGATAACGGCAGGGGCTCCTACAATGAGCAGTTCTTC

D: -
J: TRBJ1-1
size: few
length: 12
V: TRBV18
CDR3: CATTGTNTEAFF
DNA: TGTGCCACCACAGGGACGAACACTGAAGCTTTCTTT

D: -
J: TRBJ2-2
size: -
length: 15
V: TRBV9
CDR3: CASSARSLNTGELFF
DNA: TGTGCCAGCAGCGCTAGGAGTCTGAACACCGGGGAGCTGTTTTTT

D: -
J: TRBJ1-3
size: -
length: 15
V: TRBV5-1
CDR3: CASSLGPSSGNTIYF
DNA: TGCGCCAGCAGCTTGGGGCCAAGCTCTGGAAACACCATATATTTT

D: TRBD1
J: TRBJ1-5
size: once
length: 15
V: TRBV3-1/TRBV3-2
CDR3: CASSARQGRDQPQHF
DNA: TGTGCCAGCAGCGCCCGACAGGGTCGGGATCAGCCCCAGCATTTT

D: TRBD2
J: TRBJ2-1
size: few
length: 16
V: TRBV9
CDR3: CASSVDPSGRRNEQFF
DNA: TGTGCCAGCAGCGTAGACCCAAGCGGGAGGCGGAATGAGCAGTTCTTC

D: -
J: TRBJ2-1
size: many
length: 13
V: TRBV19
CDR3: CASSIGRGNEQFF
DNA: TGTGCCAGTAGTATCGGTCGGGGCAATGAGCAGTTCTTC

D: -
J: TRBJ2-1
size: -
length: 11
V: TRBV30
CDR3: CAWIYYNEQFF
DNA: TGTGCCTGGATATACTACAATGAGCAGTTCTTC

D: TRBD1
J: TRBJ2-2
size: -
length: 14
V: TRBV10-1
CDR3: CASRRTGNTGELFF
DNA: TGCGCCAGCAGAAGGACAGGGAACACCGGGGAGCTGTTTTTT

D: -
J: TRBJ1-1
size: -
length: 16
V: TRBV2
CDR3: CASRDVRGTGNTEAFF
DNA: TGTGCCAGCCGAGACGTCAGGGGAACGGGGAACACTGAAGCTTTCTTT

D: -
J: TRBJ1-2
size: -
length: 13
V: TRBV10-3
CDR3: CAISVTEFYGYTF
DNA: TGTGCCATCAGCGTCACAGAGTTTTATGGCTACACCTTC

D: TRBD1
J: TRBJ2-3
size: few
length: 17
V: TRBV24-1
CDR3: CATSEAGTGIGTDTQYF
DNA: TGTGCCACCAGTGAGGCCGGGACAGGGATCGGAACAGATACGCAGTATTTT

D: TRBD1
J: TRBJ2-7
size: -
length: 15
V: TRBV2
CDR3: CASIRPGQGLYEQYF
DNA: TGTGCCAGCATCCGCCCGGGACAGGGGCTTTACGAGCAGTACTTC

D: TRBD1
J: TRBJ1-2
size: -
length: 13
V: TRBV29-1
CDR3: CSVRDRAVTGYTF
DNA: TGCAGCGTCCGGGACAGGGCCGTCACTGGCTACACCTTC

D: TRBD2
J: TRBJ2-7
size: -
length: 16
V: TRBV18
CDR3: CASSPPSSGRASEQYF
DNA: TGTGCCAGCTCACCACCATCAAGCGGGAGAGCTAGCGAGCAGTACTTC